The T cell receptor (beta chain) described here comes from a study of T cells in Graves' hyperthyroidism and ophthalmopathy. Amplified regions were TCR beta CDR3 sequences from RNA transcripts. The study used the HTBI primer set for a first-round RT-PCR of the TCR CDR3. Via MiXCR, TCRdb re-called the multiplex PCR reads, giving one row per CDR3 protein. The repertoire holds hundreds of thousands of distinct CDR3 sequences, with roughly 15% as singletons. Patients affected by ophthalmopathy presented a Clinical Activity Score of at least 3, a NOSPECS grade of at least 4, and disease duration below 3 months. Exclusion followed for patients with uncontrolled infection, other autoimmune disease, pregnancy or lactation. Diagnosis rested on symptoms, serum thyroxine and TRAb, thyroid ultrasound, and orbital computed tomography. This clonotype was seen repeatedly, ten times or more. Its antigen remains unidentified.

This CDR3 comprises 15 residues. Unmatched junction bases numbered 8, after V lost 0 bases and J lost 7 bases. Germline values: CDR1 MGHRA, CDR2 YSYEKL. Study findings and constraints: Most expanded thyroid clonotypes above 0.001 recurred in blood.

The rearrangement joins TRBV4-1 to TRBJ2-7; TRBD1 matches 8 bases. Sample: blood. This sequence originates from a woman aged 40-49 years with Graves' ophthalmopathy. CDR3 in DNA: TGCGCCAGCAGCCAAGAGGACAGGGTAGTTGGGGAGCAGTACTTC. It encodes CASSQEDRVVGEQYF.